This TCR beta chain was identified in a study of response to subunit inactivated influenza vaccine. TCRdb analysed the RT-PCR reads with MiXCR anew, one entry per CDR3 protein. Of 500,000 to 600,000 distinct CDR3 sequences in the sample, 12% were seen once. Regarding the study as a whole: Authors suggested seasonal influenza vaccinations each recruit few new T cells.

The CDR3 loop spans 15 amino acids. Germline CDR1 is LNHDA and CDR2 is SQIVND (reference sequence). The germline V and J ends were trimmed by 0 bases and 4 bases, with 12 bases remaining between them. Comment on this clonotype: What it binds is unknown.

The rearrangement links TRBV19 to TRBJ1-1; tentatively, D is TRBD1 (5 bases). The material sequenced was PBMCs from blood, taken on the day of vaccination. This sequence was found in a man between 50 and 59 years old who received an inactivated influenza vaccine. In nucleotides, the CDR3 is TGTGCCAGTAGTATAGATGACAGCCTTGGCACTGAAGCTTTCTTT. Protein sequence: CASSIDDSLGTEAFF.